A single sample gave rise to the 19 T cell receptor beta chains below, sequenced in a study of graft-versus-host responses after intestinal transplantation. The assay was immunoSEQ multiplex PCR, and TCRdb's table has in-frame clones only and misses some. Seen here are approximately 90,000 clones, about 92% observed once, and the top ten hold roughly 2%. What these receptors recognize is not known. The specimen was unstimulated CD8+ T cells sorted from spleen or lymph node cells, collected before intestinal transplant. Receptor source: a human donor who received an intestinal transplant.

This chain links TRBV7-6 with TRBJ1-1; TRBD1 is a possible D gene (5 bases). Trimming took off 0 bases at V and 0 bases at J, with 11 bases between the two ends. CDR1 is SGHVS and CDR2 is FNYEAQ in the germline V gene. CDR3 size: 16 residues. The CDR3 is CASSLAGGRMNTEAFF. The CDR3 nucleotides are TGTGCCAGCAGCTTAGCGGGGGGACGGATGAACACTGAAGCTTTCTTT. Full variable domain (missing parts from reference TRBV7-6 and TRBJ1-1): GAGVSQSPRYKVTKRGQDVALRCDPISGHVSLYWYRQALGQGPEFLTYFNYEAQQDKSGLPNDRFSAERPEGSISTLTIQRTEQRDSAMYRCASSLAGGRMNTEAFFGQGTRLTVV.

The chain joins TRBV7-9 to TRBJ2-5; D perhaps matches TRBD2 (6 bases). This CDR3 has 16 residues. The germline V gene has CDR1 SEHNR and CDR2 FQNEAQ (reference sequence). V was clipped by 5 bases and J by 6 bases, with 22 bases between them. In DNA, the CDR3 is TGTGCCAGCAGCCCGGGAGAGTCGGGCCAGTGGAAGACCCAGTACTTC. Protein product: CASSPGESGQWKTQYF. The whole variable domain, remainder taken from reference TRBV7-9 and TRBJ2-5, is DTGVSQNPRHKITKRGQNVTFRCDPISEHNRLYWYRQTLGQGPEFLTYFQNEAQLEKSRLLSDRFSAERPKGSFSTLEIQRTEQGDSAMYLCASSPGESGQWKTQYFGPGTRLLVL.

The rearrangement joins TRBV27 to TRBJ1-1; TRBD1 might be the D (6 bases). There are 14 residues in the CDR3. Trimming took 6 bases from V and 4 from J, leaving 15 bases between them. The germline V gene has CDR1 MNHEY and CDR2 SMNVEV (reference sequence). The CDR3 nucleotides read TGTGCCAGCAGCCCCAGGGGTTCGGCCACTGAAGCTTTCTTT. It specifies CASSPRGSATEAFF.

The V and J genes are TRBV19 and TRBJ1-4, with 9 bases that match TRBD1. V gave up 7 bases and J gave up 3 bases; unmatched junction bases: 9. CDR1 LNHDA and CDR2 SQIVND come from the germline V gene (reference sequence). CDR3 length equals 16 residues. CDR3 region: CASTAPGQGPNEKLFF. CDR3 nucleotide sequence: TGTGCCAGTACCGCACCGGGACAGGGTCCTAATGAAAAACTGTTTTTT. Supplemented by reference TRBV19 and TRBJ1-4, the full variable domain reads DGGITQSPKYLFRKEGQNVTLSCEQNLNHDAMYWYRQDPGQGLRLIYYSQIVNDFQKGDIAEGYSVSREKKESFPLTVTSAQKNPTAFYLCASTAPGQGPNEKLFFGSGTQLSVL.

J is TRBJ1-1 and V is TRBV4-3; tentative D call: TRBD1 (6 bases). The V gene lost 0 bases and the J gene lost 8 bases, with 16 bases spanning the gap. This CDR3 has 15 amino acids. The germline CDR1 and CDR2 sequences are LGHNA and YSLEER. The chain's CDR3 is CASSQDPGQLREAFF. The CDR3 DNA is TGCGCCAGCAGCCAAGATCCCGGACAGTTAAGGGAAGCTTTCTTT.

The chain employs TRBV29-1 and TRBJ2-5; TRBD2 matches at 7 bases. With 3 bases clipped from V and 4 bases from J, the junction kept 5 bases outside the gene matches. The germline V gene has CDR1 SQVTM and CDR2 ANQGSEA. CDR3 length: 13 amino acids. This CDR3 is CSVEGREGETQYF. DNA of the CDR3: TGCAGCGTTGAGGGCAGGGAGGGAGAGACCCAGTACTTC.

A single count supports this clone. The chain links TRBV4-3 to TRBJ2-7; 8 positions match TRBD2. V lost 0 bases and J lost 0; bases outside the gene matches: 4. Germline V gives CDR1 LGHNA, CDR2 YSLEER. The CDR3 is made up of 16 amino acids. The CDR3 spells CASSQDVAGSSYEQYF. The CDR3 DNA reads TGCGCCAGCAGCCAAGATGTAGCGGGGAGCTCCTACGAGCAGTACTTC.

The rearrangement joins TRBV27 to TRBJ2-2; 9 bases fit TRBD1. The junction had 8 bases not matched to a gene; V was cut back by 5 bases and J by 4 bases. Germline V lookup: CDR1 MNHEY, CDR2 SMNVEV (reference sequence). The CDR3 totals 16 residues. Written as DNA, the CDR3 is TGTGCCAGCAGTATCTCACGGACAGGGGCCACCGGGGAGCTGTTTTTT. Translation gives CASSISRTGATGELFF.

The chain joins TRBV5-6 to TRBJ2-3; 8 bases line up with TRBD2. V shed 1 base, J shed 5 bases, and the junction held 12 bases outside the gene matches. The CDR3 length is 17 residues. Germline values: CDR1 SGHDT, CDR2 YYEEEE. The DNA for the CDR3 is TGTGCCAGCAGCTTGTTAGGGAGCGGGGGCGCAGAAGATACGCAGTATTTT. Translated, it gives CASSLLGSGGAEDTQYF.

The rearrangement joins TRBV4-2 to TRBJ2-2; 13 nucleotides match TRBD2. Germline CDR1 LGHNA, CDR2 YNFKEQ. J gave up 6 bases and V 0 bases, and 4 bases lay outside the gene matches. This CDR3 is built from 17 residues. This CDR3 is CASSQELAGGPSGELFF. CDR3 coding DNA: TGTGCCAGCAGCCAAGAACTAGCGGGGGGGCCCTCCGGGGAGCTGTTTTTT.

This chain uses TRBV4-3 with TRBJ2-1; D may be TRBD1 (5 bases). Germline loops: CDR1 LGHNA, CDR2 YSLEER. V gave up 0 bases and J gave up 4 bases, with 13 bases separating them. This CDR3 contains 16 residues. CDR3 residues: CASSQEGQGMYNEQFF. As DNA, the CDR3 is TGCGCCAGCAGCCAAGAAGGGCAGGGTATGTACAATGAGCAGTTCTTC.

This chain links TRBV6-5 with TRBJ1-5; D gene uncertain. V was clipped by 8 bases and J by 2 bases, with 10 bases between them. The germline CDR1 and CDR2 sequences are MNHEY and SVGAGI. The length of the CDR3 is 13 residues. CDR3 coding DNA: TGTGCCAGCCGAAGGGAGGGCAATCAGCCCCAGCATTTT. Amino acid sequence: CASRREGNQPQHF.

The chain has TRBV9 and TRBJ2-5; D gene ambiguous. Germline loops: CDR1 SGDLS, CDR2 YYNGEE. Trimming pared 3 bases from V and 2 bases from J, leaving 11 bases between. This CDR3 is built from 14 residues. Written as DNA, the CDR3 is TGTGCCAGCAGCGCCGAGGTACAACAAGAGACCCAGTACTTC. It encodes CASSAEVQQETQYF. Drawing the rest from reference TRBV9 and TRBJ2-5, the complete variable domain is DSGVTQTPKHLITATGQRVTLRCSPRSGDLSVYWYQQSLDQGLQFLIQYYNGEERAKGNILERFSAQQFPDLHSELNLSSLELGDSALYFCASSAEVQQETQYFGPGTRLLVL.

The chain combines TRBV4-1 with TRBJ2-7; TRBD2 matches at 11 bases. This CDR3 region has 14 residues. Germline loops: CDR1 MGHRA, CDR2 YSYEKL. V shed 2 bases, J shed 7 bases, and the junction held 4 bases outside the gene matches. This CDR3 reads CASSQRLAGGEQYF. The CDR3 DNA reads TGCGCCAGCAGCCAAAGGCTAGCGGGGGGAGAGCAGTACTTC.

The J gene is TRBJ1-6, the V gene TRBV6-5; tentatively, D is TRBD1 (5 bases). Germline-derived CDR1 and CDR2 are MNHEY and SVGAGI. There are 15 residues in the CDR3. V dropped 0 bases and J dropped 7 bases, with 10 bases sitting between them. The CDR3 loop is CASSYSTALNSPLHF. Written as DNA, the CDR3 is TGTGCCAGCAGTTACTCGACAGCGCTGAATTCACCCCTCCACTTT.

This clone is a singleton in its sample. This sequence joins TRBV2 and TRBJ2-3, with 12 bases fitting TRBD2. Germline V gene lookup returns CDR1 SNHLY and CDR2 FYNNEI. The V gene end was trimmed by 5 bases and the J gene end by 6 bases; junction bases not matched to a gene: 6. This CDR3 is 15 amino acids long. The CDR3 DNA follows: TGTGCCAGCAGTTTGACTAGCGGGGGTACGGATACGCAGTATTTT. It encodes CASSLTSGGTDTQYF.

V and J are TRBV6-6 and TRBJ1-1; 8 nucleotides match TRBD1. After removal of 6 bases from V and 1 base from J, the junction contained 4 bases not matched to a gene. CDR1 is MNHNY, CDR2 SVGAGI, per germline (reference sequence). This CDR3 contains 14 residues. The CDR3 region has the DNA TGTGCCAGCAGCGCCGGACAGGGGAACACTGAAGCTTTCTTT. This gives the protein CASSAGQGNTEAFF.

The rearrangement links TRBV5-6 to TRBJ1-4; TRBD1 matches 8 bases. There are 16 residues in the CDR3. In germline, CDR1 is SGHDT, CDR2 YYEEEE. J was trimmed by 5 bases and V by 0 bases; bases with no gene match: 6. The CDR3 DNA reads as TGTGCCAGCAGCTTGGATGGGGACAGGTTAAATGAAAAACTGTTTTTT. Translating gives CASSLDGDRLNEKLFF.

This chain joins TRBV7-8 and TRBJ1-1, with unresolved D. Trimming shortened V by 3 bases and J by 0 bases, and 14 bases separated the two germline ends. Germline values: CDR1 SGHVS, CDR2 FQNEAQ. The CDR3 has 16 residues. The CDR3 nucleotides read TGTGCCAGCAGCTTGGGGATTGGACTTTTGAACACTGAAGCTTTCTTT. This sequence encodes CASSLGIGLLNTEAFF. Full variable domain (missing parts from reference TRBV7-8 and TRBJ1-1): GAGVSQSPRYKVAKRGQDVALRCDPISGHVSLFWYQQALGQGPEFLTYFQNEAQLDKSGLPSDRFFAERPEGSVSTLKIQRTQQEDSAVYLCASSLGIGLLNTEAFFGQGTRLTVV.